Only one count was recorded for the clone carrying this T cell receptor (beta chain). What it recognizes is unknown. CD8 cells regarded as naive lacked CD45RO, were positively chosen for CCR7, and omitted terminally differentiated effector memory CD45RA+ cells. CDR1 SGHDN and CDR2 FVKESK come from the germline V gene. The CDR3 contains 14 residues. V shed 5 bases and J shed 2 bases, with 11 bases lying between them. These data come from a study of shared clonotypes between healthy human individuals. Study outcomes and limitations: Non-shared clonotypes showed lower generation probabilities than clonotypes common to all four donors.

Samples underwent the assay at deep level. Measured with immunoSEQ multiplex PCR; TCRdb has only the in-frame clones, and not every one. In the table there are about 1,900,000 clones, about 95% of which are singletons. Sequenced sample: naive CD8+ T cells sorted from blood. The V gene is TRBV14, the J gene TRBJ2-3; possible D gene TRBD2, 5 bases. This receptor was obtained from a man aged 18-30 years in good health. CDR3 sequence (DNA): TGTGCCAGCAGCGAGGACTGGTACACAGATACGCAGTATTTT. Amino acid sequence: CASSEDWYTDTQYF.